Listed below are T cell receptor beta chains from one sample, sequenced in a study of post-analysis software for immune sequencing data. Each CDR3 protein gets one entry after TCRdb re-called the PCR reads with MiXCR. Counted here are roughly 870,000 distinct CDR3 sequences, 53% occurring once; the ten biggest clones make up roughly 4.4%. Sample: blood. Receptors originate from a girl between 5 and 17 years old with multiple sclerosis. CDR3s include the opening cysteine and the closing phenylalanine or tryptophan. Each record gives: D gene, J gene, clone size, V gene, CDR3 DNA, CDR3 protein. D genes are given only for firm matches. The size of a clone is reported for some rows only, either as once, few or many, or as a class for expanded clones.

>TRBD2|TRBJ2-1|.|TRBV29-1
TGCAGCGTTGGGACTAGCGGGAGTACCTACAATGAGCAGTTCTTC
CSVGTSGSTYNEQFF
>TRBD1|TRBJ1-4|.|TRBV7-9
TGTGCCAGCAGCTTAGATGGGGGACAGGGAGATGAAAAACTGTTTTTT
CASSLDGGQGDEKLFF
>TRBD1|TRBJ1-1|few|TRBV11-2
TGTGCCAGCAGCCTCGGACAGGGGTCGAACACTGAAGCTTTCTTT
CASSLGQGSNTEAFF
>TRBD1|TRBJ2-7|.|TRBV20-1
TGCAGTGCAGGGGGTGGGACAGGCTCCTACGAGCAGTACTTC
CSAGGGTGSYEQYF
>.|TRBJ2-7|few|TRBV10-3
TGTGCCATCAGTGGCAGCCAGGACGAGCAGTACTTC
CAISGSQDEQYF
>TRBD1|TRBJ2-4|few|TRBV20-1
TGCAGTGCGCGGCGTGGACTCAGGGGGTCGGACATTCAGTACTTC
CSARRGLRGSDIQYF
>.|TRBJ2-7|few|TRBV7-2
TGTGCCAGCAGCCCAATCAAGGGGAGATATACCTACGAGCAGTACTTC
CASSPIKGRYTYEQYF
>.|TRBJ1-5|.|TRBV2
TGTGCCAGCCAGACAGGCAATCAGCCCCAGCATTTT
CASQTGNQPQHF
>.|TRBJ2-7|.|TRBV12-5
TGTGCTAGTGCTATAGGCGGTTCCTACGAGCAGTACTTC
CASAIGGSYEQYF
>.|TRBJ2-7|.|TRBV20-1
TGCAGTGCCTCCGGGCCACAGGGTTCCTACGAGCAGTACTTC
CSASGPQGSYEQYF